This TCR beta chain was retrieved from a study of blood T cell repertoires in COVID-19. On the study more broadly: Sources were T cells, B-cell-depleted T cells, or PBMCs; the material itself was cDNA or gDNA.

The CDR3 consists of 14 residues. Germline CDR1 and CDR2: SQVTM and ANQGSEA. The V gene end was trimmed by 6 bases and the J gene end by 8 bases; junction bases not matched to a gene: 12. Original processing methods: By means of reference gene primer amplification, nucleated cell counts were estimated. Using immunoSEQ multiplex PCR, the repertoire was profiled, and TCRdb retains in-frame clones only, with some absent. V and J calls and clone size come straight from that table; D and trimming were deduced from the DNA. The sample carries about 94,000 clones, roughly 84% recorded once. This clonotype was obtained from a man between 60 and 75 years old with acute or convalescent COVID-19. The sequenced sample was peripheral blood. The genes are TRBV29-1 and TRBJ1-4; 7 bases are shared with TRBD1. The CDR3 reads CSVSRDRGNEKLFF. For the CDR3, the DNA is TGCAGCGTGAGCCGGGACAGAGGGAACGAAAAACTGTTTTTT.